The next 9 T cell receptor beta chains were all read from a single sample in a study of memory CD4+ T cells and cytomegalovirus serostatus. Single viable CD3+CD4+CD8-CD45RO+ cells were sorted as the memory CD4+ T cells. Sequenced by immunoSEQ multiplex PCR; TCRdb stores in-frame clones only, minus some. The table records 45,000 to 60,000 clones, around four fifths of them present only once. Sequenced sample: memory CD4+ T cells from blood. Every receptor here comes from an adult in good health and CMV-seropositive.

The V gene is TRBV13, the J gene TRBJ2-1; 9 bases line up with TRBD1. Germline values: CDR1 PRHDT, CDR2 FYEKMQ (reference sequence). The CDR3 totals 16 residues. The J segment lost 6 bases and the V segment lost 5 bases, leaving 11 bases of the junction unmatched. CDR3 region: CASSLTSGTGSNEQFF. The CDR3 coding sequence is TGTGCCAGCAGCCTCACCTCCGGGACAGGGAGCAATGAGCAGTTCTTC.

The chain recombines TRBV18 with TRBJ2-5; 12 bases fit TRBD2. This CDR3 is 15 amino acids long. Germline V gives CDR1 KGHSH, CDR2 LQKENI. After removal of 4 bases from V and 4 bases from J, the junction contained 4 bases not matched to a gene. In DNA form, the CDR3 reads TGTGCCAGCTCACTCGGACTAGCGGGGAGAGAGACCCAGTACTTC. This encodes CASSLGLAGRETQYF. Full variable domain (missing parts from reference TRBV18 and TRBJ2-5): NAGVMQNPRHLVRRRGQEARLRCSPMKGHSHVYWYRQLPEEGLKFMVYLQKENIIDESGMPKERFSAEFPKEGPSILRIQQVVRGDSAAYFCASSLGLAGRETQYFGPGTRLLVL.

The chain links TRBV6-6 to TRBJ2-2; D gene ambiguous. V was pared by 6 bases and J by 2 bases, with 16 bases between. Germline assignment: CDR1 MNHNY and CDR2 SVGAGI (reference sequence). There are 16 residues in the CDR3. The CDR3 is CASSAAGNSNTGELFF. The DNA for the CDR3 is TGTGCCAGCAGCGCTGCAGGAAACTCTAACACCGGGGAGCTGTTTTTT.

V is TRBV5-6 and J is TRBJ2-7, with 8 bases aligning to TRBD2. Per germline, CDR1 SGHDT and CDR2 YYEEEE. The CDR3 is made up of 16 amino acids. V was pared by 3 bases and J by 2 bases, with 10 bases of the junction left unmatched. The CDR3 nucleotides read TGTGCCAGCAGCTCATATAGCGGGGCTGTAGCCTACGAGCAGTACTTC. It is translated as CASSSYSGAVAYEQYF.

This chain uses TRBV9 with TRBJ1-2, with 7 bases matching TRBD1. Per the germline V gene, CDR1 is SGDLS and CDR2 is YYNGEE. The CDR3 has 15 residues. The J segment lost 5 bases and the V segment lost 0 bases, leaving 7 bases of the junction unmatched. The CDR3 bases are TGTGCCAGCAGCGTAGGGGCAGAACAGGGGTATGGCTACACCTTC. It is translated as CASSVGAEQGYGYTF.

The chain joins TRBV14 to TRBJ2-5; 7 bases are a match to TRBD1. This CDR3 spans 18 amino acids. CDR1 and CDR2 from the germline V gene are SGHDN and FVKESK. The trim removed 4 bases at V and 4 bases at J, leaving 18 bases unmatched. In DNA, the CDR3 is TGTGCCAGCAGCCGAGGTGCATTCCGGACAGGTTCGGTAGAGACCCAGTACTTC. This gives the protein CASSRGAFRTGSVETQYF.

The rearrangement joins TRBV14 to TRBJ2-5; 8 positions agree with TRBD1. Germline V CDR1 and CDR2: SGHDN, FVKESK. V shed 1 base, J shed 7 bases, and the junction held 8 bases outside the gene matches. The CDR3 is made up of 15 amino acids. The CDR3 DNA sequence: TGTGCCAGCAGCCAAGTGGGGACAGGAAGAGGGACCCAGTACTTC. Translating it yields CASSQVGTGRGTQYF.

This chain uses TRBV7-9 with TRBJ1-4, with 8 bases aligning to TRBD1. This CDR3 contains 17 residues. Germline assignment: CDR1 SEHNR and CDR2 FQNEAQ (reference sequence). The junction had 12 bases not matched to a gene; V was cut back by 3 bases and J by 6 bases. The DNA of the CDR3 is TGTGCCAGCAGCTTTGGACAGGGTTGGGTTAGCGATGAAAAACTGTTTTTT. This sequence encodes CASSFGQGWVSDEKLFF.

The sample holds one count of this clone. The J gene is TRBJ2-2, the V gene TRBV27, with TRBD2 matching over 11 bases. J gave up 4 bases and V 2 bases, and 0 bases lay outside the gene matches. Germline CDR1 reads MNHEY; CDR2 reads SMNVEV (reference sequence). The CDR3 runs to 15 residues. The CDR3 bases are TGTGCCAGCAGTTTAACTAGCGGGAGCACCGGGGAGCTGTTTTTT. Its translation is CASSLTSGSTGELFF.